This T cell receptor beta chain emerged from a study of CD8 T cells in Susac syndrome. A quantity of about 0.5 to 1 ug RNA underwent reverse transcription using random hexamers. The TCR beta CDR3 was amplified by immunoSEQ multiplex PCR across 54 Vbeta, 13 Jbeta. TCRdb reprocessed the immunoSEQ multiplex PCR reads via MiXCR and lists one record per CDR3 protein. Here the sample spans roughly 100,000 distinct CDR3 sequences, 85% to 95% being singletons. The CDR3 loop spans 15 amino acids. V lost 3 bases and J lost 6; bases outside the gene matches: 6. Germline CDR1 is KGHSH and CDR2 is LQKENI. V and J are TRBV18 and TRBJ1-5, with TRBD1 matching over 9 bases. The specimen sequenced was CD4+ T cells from PBMCs. The clonotype originates from a human donor with Susac syndrome. DNA for the CDR3: TGTGCCAGCTCACCCACGGGACAGGGCACTCAGCCCCAGCATTTT. Protein sequence: CASSPTGQGTQPQHF.